This passage covers 24 T cell receptor beta chains from one sample sequenced in a study of metastatic and nonmetastatic thyroid tumors (dated by TCRdb to the early 2020s). None of the patients had been given any treatment before thyroid surgery. To prepare the library, PCR was applied. The reads were generated on an Illumina HiSeq 4000. TCRdb handled the public reads itself, with Q25 trimming in fastp and clone calling in MiXCR, and kept productive beta chains. Counted in this sample were under 50,000 clones; under 30% of them appeared once. The ten largest account for 9.5% to 13% of the sample. Sequenced input: blood. The receptor source for this set is a male donor with papillary thyroid cancer or a benign thyroid nodule (not recorded which). Some clones in this sample may be carry-over from other donors' samples.

The chain combines TRBV9 with TRBJ1-1; possibly TRBD1 for D (5 bases). Germline V lookup: CDR1 SGDLS, CDR2 YYNGEE. This CDR3 comprises 17 residues. V was trimmed by 0 bases and J by 3 bases, leaving 18 bases between them. CDR3 nucleotide sequence: TGTGCCAGCAGCGTAGTTGGGCAGGGTCATGGGGACACTGAAGCTTTCTTT. It specifies CASSVVGQGHGDTEAFF.

V and J are TRBV6-1 and TRBJ1-3, with D possibly matching TRBD1 (5 bases). V was trimmed by 3 bases and J by 4 bases, leaving 13 bases between them. CDR1 is MNHNS and CDR2 is SASEGT in the germline V gene. The CDR3 runs 15 residues. CDR3 sequence reads: CASSDIFWGGNTIYF. The CDR3 coding sequence is TGTGCCAGCAGTGACATCTTCTGGGGCGGAAACACCATATATTTT.

This clone has just a few counts. CDR3: CSARDPGGGSYSEAFF. The DNA of the CDR3 is TGCAGTGCTAGAGACCCGGGCGGGGGCAGTTATTCTGAAGCTTTCTTT. The chain joins TRBV20-1 to TRBJ1-1, with a possible D match to TRBD1 (6 bases). This CDR3 is built from 16 residues. V was clipped by 0 bases and J by 6 bases, with 20 bases between them. Germline CDR1 DFQATT, CDR2 SNEGSKA (reference sequence).

This clone occurred many times. This rearrangement joins TRBV15 to TRBJ1-2; TRBD1 aligns across 7 bases. The CDR3 is 13 amino acids. Per the germline V gene, CDR1 is LNHNV and CDR2 is YYDKDF (reference sequence). The trim removed 7 bases at V and 7 bases at J, leaving 9 bases unmatched. The CDR3 region is CATNINRGSGYTF. CDR3 bases: TGTGCCACCAATATAAACAGGGGTTCTGGCTACACCTTC.

This rearrangement joins TRBV6-1 to TRBJ1-5; D is ambiguous. Trimming left V 6 bases short and J 2 bases short, with 14 bases between. The CDR3 runs 15 residues. From germline, CDR1 is MNHNS and CDR2 SASEGT. Here the CDR3 DNA reads TGTGCCAGCAGAACCGCCGGCCCGGGCAATCAGCCCCAGCATTTT. Its translation is CASRTAGPGNQPQHF.

J is TRBJ1-2 and V is TRBV5-1; tentative D call: TRBD1 (5 bases). The ends were cut back, 5 bases at V and 0 bases at J, with 14 bases in the middle. The CDR3 length is 15 residues. Per germline, CDR1 SGHRS and CDR2 YFSETQ. CDR3: CASRIGTETNYGYTF. Here the CDR3 DNA reads TGCGCCAGCAGGATTGGGACGGAAACTAACTATGGCTACACCTTC.

The chain is built from TRBV20-1 and TRBJ2-2, with D perhaps TRBD1 (6 bases). The V gene's germline CDR1 is DFQATT and CDR2 SNEGSKA (reference sequence). V was cut by 5 bases and J by 0 bases, with 10 bases left in between. CDR3 size: 14 residues. The CDR3, as DNA: TGCAGTGCTGTACAGGGTGCGAACACCGGGGAGCTGTTTTTT. Translated, it gives CSAVQGANTGELFF.

This clone has just a few counts. V and J are TRBV6-1 and TRBJ2-7, with D perhaps TRBD2 (5 bases). Germline V lookup: CDR1 MNHNS, CDR2 SASEGT. The CDR3 has 15 amino acids. The V gene lost 7 bases and the J gene lost 3 bases, with 19 bases spanning the gap. CDR3 in amino acids: CASNQAARRDYEQYF. CDR3 bases: TGTGCCAGCAATCAAGCCGCAAGACGGGACTACGAGCAGTACTTC.

This clone ranks as medium-sized. The chain links TRBV12-3 or TRBV12-4 to TRBJ2-7, with D hard to call. This CDR3 is 14 amino acids long. V shed 2 bases and J shed 2 bases, with 10 bases lying between them. The CDR3 nucleotides read TGTGCCAGCAGTTTATCCGCAGTTGCCTACGAGCAGTACTTC. Its translation: CASSLSAVAYEQYF.

The chain has TRBV7-2 and TRBJ2-5, with 8 bases that match TRBD1. The CDR3 spans 14 residues. Germline CDR1 SGHTA, CDR2 FQGNSA. Unmatched junction bases numbered 7, after V lost 5 bases and J lost 5 bases. The CDR3: CASSEGQVFETQYF. As DNA, the CDR3 is TGTGCCAGCAGCGAGGGACAGGTCTTTGAGACCCAGTACTTC.

The V and J genes are TRBV3-1 and TRBJ2-7, with a tentative D call TRBD1 (5 bases). There are 14 residues in the CDR3. V was clipped by 1 base and J by 1 base, with 8 bases between them. CDR1 and CDR2 (germline): LGHDT, YNNKEL (reference sequence). As DNA, the CDR3 is TGTGCCAGCAGCCAAGTGGGGCGTTCCTACGAGCAGTACTTC. As protein: CASSQVGRSYEQYF.

This clone was seen a few times. V is TRBV6-1 and J is TRBJ2-7, with D hard to call. Trimming removed 6 bases at V and 3 bases at J, with 3 bases between. The CDR3 sequence is 10 residues long. Germline V gene sequence: CDR1 MNHNS, CDR2 SASEGT. Here the CDR3 DNA reads TGTGCCAGCAGGCTCTACGAGCAGTACTTC. Translating gives CASRLYEQYF.

This clone was recorded a few times. The CDR3 DNA reads TGTGCCAGCAGCTTAGTACAGGGCTATGGCTACACCTTC. This gives the protein CASSLVQGYGYTF. This chain connects TRBV7-6 to TRBJ1-2, with TRBD1 as a possible D gene (6 bases). Germline V gene lookup returns CDR1 SGHVS and CDR2 FNYEAQ. CDR3 length equals 13 residues. V was trimmed by 1 base and J by 4 bases, leaving 7 bases between them.

The CDR3 loop is CASSPGTVGAGQPQHF. CDR3 in DNA: TGTGCCAGCAGCCCGGGGACAGTGGGCGCCGGTCAGCCCCAGCATTTT. The chain uses TRBV6-1 and TRBJ1-5, with 7 positions matching TRBD1. Germline V CDR1 and CDR2: MNHNS, SASEGT. The length of the CDR3 is 16 residues. The J segment lost 6 bases and the V segment lost 6 bases, leaving 14 bases of the junction unmatched.

This clone was seen repeatedly, ten times or more. This may arise from a read error, as a much more abundant clone is one base away. The DNA is omitted, as the CDR3 cannot be located on it reliably, and the CDR3 follows TCRdb's listing. The chain uses TRBV6-1 and TRBJ2-5; no DNA check was done on the table's D call, TRBD2. Germline V gene lookup returns CDR1 MNHNS and CDR2 SASEGT. The CDR3 is 16 residues long, ends included. CDR3 region: CASSEWASGAEETQCF.

In this sample, this clone turned up many times. The gene calls are TRBV5-1 and TRBJ2-5; the match to TRBD1 covers 7 bases. The CDR3 sequence is 14 residues long. Germline CDR1 is SGHRS and CDR2 is YFSETQ. Losses at the gene ends were 4 bases for V and 1 base for J; bases not matched to a gene: 4. CDR3 protein: CASSPRQGQETQYF. For the CDR3, the DNA is TGCGCCAGCAGCCCACGACAGGGCCAAGAGACCCAGTACTTC.

This clone has ten or more counts. This chain joins TRBV28 and TRBJ2-1; 15 bases agree with TRBD2. Trimming took 4 bases from V and 3 from J; bases not matched to a gene: 4. The CDR3 length is 17 residues. Germline V gives CDR1 MDHEN, CDR2 SYDVKM. The CDR3 nucleotides are TGTGCCAGCAGTTGGGGGACTAGCGGGAGGAACTACAATGAGCAGTTCTTC. Its protein is CASSWGTSGRNYNEQFF.

This chain joins TRBV5-8 and TRBJ1-5; D remains ambiguous. This CDR3 contains 13 residues. Germline V lookup: CDR1 SGHTS, CDR2 YDEGEE. V lost 4 bases to trimming and J lost 4 bases, with 9 bases between them. CDR3 DNA sequence: TGTGCCAGCAGCCGACGGATAAATCAGCCCCAGCATTTT. Amino acids: CASSRRINQPQHF.

The chain combines TRBV11-2 with TRBJ2-2; no firm D call. In germline, CDR1 is SGHAT, CDR2 FQNNGV. V lost 5 bases and J 6 bases, leaving 13 bases between the germline ends. CDR3 length equals 14 residues. CDR3 protein: CASSISGLAGELFF. Written as DNA, the CDR3 is TGTGCCAGCAGCATTTCGGGCCTGGCCGGGGAGCTGTTTTTT.

V is TRBV6-6 and J is TRBJ2-7; TRBD2 matches at 11 bases. The CDR3 totals 16 residues. V was clipped by 0 bases and J by 3 bases; unmatched bases: 4. In germline, CDR1 is MNHNY, CDR2 SVGAGI (reference sequence). Written as DNA, the CDR3 is TGTGCCAGCAGTTACTCCGGGACTAGCGGTTTCTACGAGCAGTACTTC. This codes for CASSYSGTSGFYEQYF.

This chain connects TRBV5-1 to TRBJ1-1; D gene unclear. The CDR3 extends over 15 amino acids. Germline V gives CDR1 SGHRS, CDR2 YFSETQ. V was shortened by 0 bases and J by 3 bases, with 12 bases between the two germline ends. This chain's CDR3 is CASSLDGRKDTEAFF. CDR3 sequence (DNA): TGCGCCAGCAGCTTGGACGGGCGGAAGGACACTGAAGCTTTCTTT.

The sample holds a few counts of this clone. The rearrangement joins TRBV6-1 to TRBJ2-1; maybe TRBD2 (6 bases). Deletions cut 5 bases from V and 4 bases from J, with 6 bases between. The CDR3 extends over 12 amino acids. CDR1 is MNHNS, CDR2 SASEGT, per germline. The CDR3: CASSREYNEQFF. Here the CDR3 DNA reads TGTGCCAGCAGTCGGGAGTACAATGAGCAGTTCTTC.

This chain joins TRBV6-1 and TRBJ1-2, with D unclear. This CDR3 region has 13 residues. V was pared by 2 bases and J by 2 bases, with 6 bases between. Germline-derived CDR1 and CDR2 are MNHNS and SASEGT. CDR3 in DNA: TGTGCCAGCAGTGAACGTCTAAACTATGGCTACACCTTC. Amino acid sequence: CASSERLNYGYTF.

The CDR3 region is CASCRDLGTEAFF. The CDR3 DNA reads TGTGCCAGTTGTAGGGACCTTGGCACTGAAGCTTTCTTT. This sequence joins TRBV19 and TRBJ1-1; possible D gene TRBD1, 5 bases. V lost 8 bases and J lost 4, with 14 bases in between. Germline V gene data show CDR1 as LNHDA and CDR2 as SQIVND (reference sequence). The CDR3 is 13 residues long.